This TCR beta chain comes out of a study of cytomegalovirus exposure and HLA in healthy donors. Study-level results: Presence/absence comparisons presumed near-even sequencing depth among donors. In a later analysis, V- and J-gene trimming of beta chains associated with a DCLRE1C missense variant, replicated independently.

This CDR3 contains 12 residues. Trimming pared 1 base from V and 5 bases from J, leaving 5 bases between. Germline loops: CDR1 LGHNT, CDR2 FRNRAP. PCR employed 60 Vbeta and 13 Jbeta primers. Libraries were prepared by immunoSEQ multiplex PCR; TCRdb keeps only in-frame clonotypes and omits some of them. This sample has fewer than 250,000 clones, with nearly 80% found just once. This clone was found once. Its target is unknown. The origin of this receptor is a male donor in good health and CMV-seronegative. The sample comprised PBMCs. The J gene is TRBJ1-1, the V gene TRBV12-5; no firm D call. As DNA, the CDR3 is TGTGCTAGTGGTTTGGACTTTACTGAAGCTTTCTTT. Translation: CASGLDFTEAFF.